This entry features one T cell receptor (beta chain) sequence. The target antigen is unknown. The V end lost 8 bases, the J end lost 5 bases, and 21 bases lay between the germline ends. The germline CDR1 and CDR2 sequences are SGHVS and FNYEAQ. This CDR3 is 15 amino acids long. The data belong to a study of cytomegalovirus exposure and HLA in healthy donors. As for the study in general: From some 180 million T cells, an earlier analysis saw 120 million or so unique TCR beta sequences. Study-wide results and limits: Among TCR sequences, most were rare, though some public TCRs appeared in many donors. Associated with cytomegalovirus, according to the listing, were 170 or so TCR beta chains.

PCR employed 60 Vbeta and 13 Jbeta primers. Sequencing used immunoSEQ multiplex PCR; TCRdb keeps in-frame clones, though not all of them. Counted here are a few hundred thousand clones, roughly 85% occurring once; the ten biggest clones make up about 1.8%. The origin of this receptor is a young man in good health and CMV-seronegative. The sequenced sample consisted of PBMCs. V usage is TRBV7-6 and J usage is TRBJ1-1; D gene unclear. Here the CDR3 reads CASEPSVPGGTEAFF. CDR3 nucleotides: TGTGCCAGCGAACCGTCGGTCCCGGGTGGGACTGAAGCTTTCTTT. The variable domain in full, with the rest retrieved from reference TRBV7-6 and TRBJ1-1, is GAGVSQSPRYKVTKRGQDVALRCDPISGHVSLYWYRQALGQGPEFLTYFNYEAQQDKSGLPNDRFSAERPEGSISTLTIQRTEQRDSAMYRCASEPSVPGGTEAFFGQGTRLTVV.